This TCR beta chain was retrieved from a study of blood T cell repertoires in COVID-19 (dated by TCRdb to 2018 to 2020). For context, the study as a whole: The collaborator samples originated in the United States, Italy and Spain and spanned the acute and convalescent phases of COVID-19. The prospective study material was composed of cDNA or gDNA derived from T cells, B-cell-depleted T cells, or PBMCs. Subjects who had been exposed to COVID-19, were actively infected with it, or had recovered from it provided the deeply sampled blood TCRbeta repertoires that made up the dataset. The repertoires were made available in a free public database intended to serve as a resource for research on the immune response to SARS-CoV-2. The samples were drawn from the first 160 participants of the ongoing ImmuneRACE study and from 1,254 subjects provided by 6 global collaborators. A de-identified subject ID, COVID-19 status, age in years and sex were almost always included in the sample metadata. Where available, HLA class I and class II types were taken from metadata supplied by the sample provider and were not determined by assay-based typing.

From the germline V gene, CDR1 is LGHNA and CDR2 is YNFKEQ. The CDR3 sequence holds 16 residues, the cysteine and phenylalanine included. Left in the record is the CDR3 DNA by itself, 48 bases read in frame from the first base. The V and J ends are trimmed by 4 bases and 0 bases, leaving 13 bases between them. TCRbeta CDR3 regions were amplified from genomic DNA by means of the immunoSEQ Assay, a bias-controlled multiplex PCR. Per the original workflow: The number of nucleated cells in each sample was estimated from the amplification of reference gene primers within the assay. Sequence reads were collapsed and filtered to measure the absolute abundance of every unique TCRbeta CDR3 rearrangement. For each sample, productive Simpson clonality was calculated as the square root of Simpson's diversity index across productive rearrangements. TCRdb retrieved this table from immuneACCESS and kept in-frame rearrangements only. Not all clones are present; in checked studies, unresolved V genes account for under half, and no reason is known for the remainder. The V and J calls and clone size are taken from that table; D and trimming were inferred from the DNA. This sample has 250,000 or so clones in its table, and around four fifths of those were observed once. The ten largest clonotypes hold around 6.4% of the sample.

What the work shows at the level of the full study, not this receptor alone: The amount of clinical and demographic metadata varied by source and participant and was provided uncurated.

Of note for this clone: Its recognized antigen is unknown. No qualities accompany the bases; no much larger clone lies one base away.

The collaborating institutions used their own protocols to collect whole blood in K2EDTA tubes. For TCRbeta analysis, collaborators shipped samples in one of three forms: frozen whole blood, isolated PBMCs, or DNA extracted from either of those sample types. This sequence originates from an older woman with active or convalescent COVID-19. Sequenced material: peripheral blood. The sequence is built from TRBV4-2 and TRBJ1-5; 5 matching bases give a weak D call of TRBD1. CDR3 loop: CASSLREGYSNQPQHF. In nucleotide form, the sequence is TGTGCCAGCAGCCTGCGGGAGGGGTATAGCAATCAGCCCCAGCATTTT.